Sequencing of this T cell receptor (beta chain) was carried out in a study of blood T cell repertoires in COVID-19. The wider study: Italy, Spain and the United States were the sources of the convalescent and acute COVID-19 samples. T cells, B-cell-depleted T cells, or PBMCs provided the cDNA or gDNA that served as material.

Per the original methods: Reference gene primer amplification gave nucleated cell count estimates. TCRdb's copy holds only in-frame clones and misses some; the assay was immunoSEQ multiplex PCR. V, J and clone size are taken as reported in that table, and D and trimming were inferred from the DNA itself. The data contain approximately 290,000 clones, 80% to 85% of them singletons. Germline CDR1 MDHEN, CDR2 SYDVKM. CDR3 length: 12 amino acids. V was pared by 4 bases and J by 6 bases, with 6 bases between. The chain uses TRBV28 and TRBJ1-4, with D uncertain. The sequenced sample was peripheral blood. The clonotype comes from a person aged 70 to 85 with COVID-19, enrolled during active disease. The CDR3 spells CASSSIDEKLFF. DNA of the CDR3: TGTGCCAGCAGTTCAATAGATGAAAAACTGTTTTTT.